This passage covers 5 T cell receptor beta chains from one sample sequenced in a study of T cells after yellow fever vaccination. TCRdb redid the calling of the 5' RACE reads with MiXCR, one entry per CDR3 protein. The sample lists around 250,000 distinct CDR3 sequences, about 7% occurring once. Sequences were derived from CD4+ T cells sorted from PBMCs, sampled 15 days after the yellow fever booster vaccination. The receptors were gathered from a young man who received the YFV17D yellow fever vaccine.

This clonotype was detected only a few times. This chain joins TRBV20-1 and TRBJ2-1, with 12 bases that match TRBD2. V lost 6 bases to trimming and J lost 5 bases; unmatched junction nucleotides: 8. Germline CDR1 and CDR2: DFQATT and SNEGSKA (reference sequence). The CDR3 is made up of 15 amino acids. The CDR3 loop reads CSAPTGLAGNNEQFF. The CDR3 nucleotides read TGCAGTGCCCCCACCGGACTAGCGGGAAACAATGAGCAGTTCTTC.

The chain employs TRBV30 and TRBJ2-5; weak D call: TRBD1 (6 bases). V lost 0 bases and J 5 bases, leaving 7 bases between the germline ends. The CDR3 totals 12 residues. CDR1 and CDR2 from the germline V gene are GTSNPN and SVGIG (reference sequence). In DNA form, the CDR3 reads TGTGCCTGGAGTGTAGGGGGTGAGACCCAGTACTTC. Translating gives CAWSVGGETQYF.

The V call is TRBV10-3, the J call TRBJ2-7, with TRBD1 matching 10 bases. Trimming at V came to 4 bases and at J to 7 bases, leaving 16 bases not matched to a gene. CDR1 and CDR2 (germline): ENHRY, SYGVKD. The CDR3 sequence is 17 residues long. The CDR3 coding sequence is TGTGCCATCAGTGCTCTCCGGGACAGGGGTGGGCATACAGAGCAGTACTTC. Protein product: CAISALRDRGGHTEQYF.

This clonotype occurred a few times. The V call is TRBV18, the J call TRBJ2-3; D is ambiguous. CDR3 size: 14 residues. Trimming left V 6 bases short and J 6 bases short, with 16 bases between. The germline gives CDR1 KGHSH, CDR2 LQKENI. The CDR3 DNA is TGTGCCAGCTCGACCATCGGAACGTGGGATACGCAGTATTTT. The encoded protein is CASSTIGTWDTQYF.

The V and J genes are TRBV27 and TRBJ2-7; D may be TRBD1 (6 bases). Deletions cut 6 bases from V and 3 bases from J, with 12 bases between. This CDR3 is 13 amino acids long. Germline CDR1 reads MNHEY; CDR2 reads SMNVEV (reference sequence). The CDR3 region has the DNA TGTGCCAGCAGACCCCCGACAGGCTACGAGCAGTACTTC. Translation: CASRPPTGYEQYF.